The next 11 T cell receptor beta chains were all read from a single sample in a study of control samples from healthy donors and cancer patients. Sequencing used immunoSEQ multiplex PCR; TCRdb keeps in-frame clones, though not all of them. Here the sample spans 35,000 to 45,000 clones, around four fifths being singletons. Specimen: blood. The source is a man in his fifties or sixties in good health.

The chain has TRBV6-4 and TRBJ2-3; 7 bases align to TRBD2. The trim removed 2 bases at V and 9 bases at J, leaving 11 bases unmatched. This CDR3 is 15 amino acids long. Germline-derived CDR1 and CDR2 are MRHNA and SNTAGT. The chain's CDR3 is CASSDEAGLGKTQYF. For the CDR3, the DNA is TGTGCCAGCAGTGACGAAGCGGGGCTTGGGAAGACGCAGTATTTT.

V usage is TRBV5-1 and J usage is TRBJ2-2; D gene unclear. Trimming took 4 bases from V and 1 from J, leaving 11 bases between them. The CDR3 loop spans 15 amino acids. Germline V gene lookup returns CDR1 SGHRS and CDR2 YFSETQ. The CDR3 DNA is TGCGCCAGCAGCGGATCCCACGGGAACACCGGGGAGCTGTTTTTT. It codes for CASSGSHGNTGELFF.

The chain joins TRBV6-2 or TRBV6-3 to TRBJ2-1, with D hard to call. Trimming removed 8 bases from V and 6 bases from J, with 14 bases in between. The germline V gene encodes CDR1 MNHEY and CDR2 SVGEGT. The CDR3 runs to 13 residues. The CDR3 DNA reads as TGTGCCAGCTGCCGCCCCCCAGGCAATGAGCAGTTCTTC. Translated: CASCRPPGNEQFF.

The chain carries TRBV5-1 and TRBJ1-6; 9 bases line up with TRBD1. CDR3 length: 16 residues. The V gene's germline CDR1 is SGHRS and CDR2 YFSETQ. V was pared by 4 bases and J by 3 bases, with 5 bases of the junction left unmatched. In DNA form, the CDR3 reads TGCGCCAGCAGCGCACAGGGGGCAGGCTATAATTCACCCCTCCACTTT. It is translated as CASSAQGAGYNSPLHF.

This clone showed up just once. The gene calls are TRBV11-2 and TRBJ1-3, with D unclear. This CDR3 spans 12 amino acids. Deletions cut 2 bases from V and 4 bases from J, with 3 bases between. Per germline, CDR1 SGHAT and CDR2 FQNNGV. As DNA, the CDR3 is TGTGCCAGCAGCTTATGGGGAAACACCATATATTTT. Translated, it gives CASSLWGNTIYF.

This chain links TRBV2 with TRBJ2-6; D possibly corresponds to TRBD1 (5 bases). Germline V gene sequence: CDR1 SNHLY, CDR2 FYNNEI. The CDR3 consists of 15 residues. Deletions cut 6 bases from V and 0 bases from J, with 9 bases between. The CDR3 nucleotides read TGTGCCAGCAGGGACAAACTCTCTGGGGCCAACGTCCTGACTTTC. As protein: CASRDKLSGANVLTF.

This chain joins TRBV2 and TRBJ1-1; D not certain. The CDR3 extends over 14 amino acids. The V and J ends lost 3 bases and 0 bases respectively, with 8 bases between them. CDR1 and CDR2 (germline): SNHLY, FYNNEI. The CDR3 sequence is CASSDGVLNTEAFF. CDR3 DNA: TGTGCCAGCAGTGACGGGGTGCTGAACACTGAAGCTTTCTTT.

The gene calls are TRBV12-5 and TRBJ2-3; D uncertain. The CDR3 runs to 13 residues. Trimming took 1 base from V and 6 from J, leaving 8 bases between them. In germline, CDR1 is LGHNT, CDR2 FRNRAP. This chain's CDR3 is CASGLDLWDTQYF. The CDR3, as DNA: TGTGCTAGTGGTTTGGACCTTTGGGATACGCAGTATTTT.

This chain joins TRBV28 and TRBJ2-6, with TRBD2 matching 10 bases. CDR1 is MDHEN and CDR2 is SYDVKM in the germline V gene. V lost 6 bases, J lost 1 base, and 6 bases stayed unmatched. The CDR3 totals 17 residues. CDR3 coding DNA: TGTGCCAGCAGCACTAGCGGGAAGGGATCTGGGGCCAACGTCCTGACTTTC. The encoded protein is CASSTSGKGSGANVLTF.

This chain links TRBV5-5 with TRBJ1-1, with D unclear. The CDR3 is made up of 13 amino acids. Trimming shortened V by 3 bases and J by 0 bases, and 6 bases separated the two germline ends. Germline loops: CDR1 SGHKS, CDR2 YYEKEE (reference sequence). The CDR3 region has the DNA TGTGCCAGCAGCTCGCGGATGAACACTGAAGCTTTCTTT. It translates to CASSSRMNTEAFF.

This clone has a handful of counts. CDR3 region: CASTGDSLYQPQHF. Here the CDR3 DNA reads TGTGCCAGCACTGGGGACAGTCTGTATCAGCCCCAGCATTTT. J is TRBJ1-5 and V is TRBV28; 7 nucleotides match TRBD1. Germline V gene sequence: CDR1 MDHEN, CDR2 SYDVKM. This CDR3 comprises 14 residues. V shed 7 bases, J shed 5 bases, and the junction held 8 bases outside the gene matches.